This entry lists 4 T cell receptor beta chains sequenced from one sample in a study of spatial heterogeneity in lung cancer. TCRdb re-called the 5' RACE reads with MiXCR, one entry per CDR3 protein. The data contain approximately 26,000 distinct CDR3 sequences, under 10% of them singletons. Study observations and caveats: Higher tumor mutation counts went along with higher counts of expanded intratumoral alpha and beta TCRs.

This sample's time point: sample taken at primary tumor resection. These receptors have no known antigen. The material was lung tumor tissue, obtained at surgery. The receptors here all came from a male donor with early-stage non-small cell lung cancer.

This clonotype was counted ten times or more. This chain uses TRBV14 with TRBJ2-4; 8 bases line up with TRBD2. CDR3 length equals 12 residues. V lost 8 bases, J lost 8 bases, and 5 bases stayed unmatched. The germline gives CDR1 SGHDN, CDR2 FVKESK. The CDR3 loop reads CASGSTSDIQYF. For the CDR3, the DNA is TGTGCCAGCGGGTCGACTAGCGACATTCAGTACTTC.

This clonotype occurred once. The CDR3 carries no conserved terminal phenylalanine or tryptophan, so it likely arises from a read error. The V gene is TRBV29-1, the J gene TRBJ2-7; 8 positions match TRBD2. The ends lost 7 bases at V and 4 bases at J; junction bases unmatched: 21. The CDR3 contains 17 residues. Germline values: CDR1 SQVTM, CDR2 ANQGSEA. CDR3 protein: CSASGTRGGGKSYEQYL. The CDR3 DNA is TGCAGCGCCTCCGGGACACGGGGCGGGGGGAAGTCTTACGAGCAGTACCTC.

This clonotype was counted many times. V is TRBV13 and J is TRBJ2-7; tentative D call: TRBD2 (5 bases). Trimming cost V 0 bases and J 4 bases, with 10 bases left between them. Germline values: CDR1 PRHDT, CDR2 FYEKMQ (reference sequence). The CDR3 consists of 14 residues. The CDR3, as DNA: TGTGCCAGCAGCTTAGGGGCTAGCAGTTACGAGCAGTACTTC. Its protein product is CASSLGASSYEQYF.

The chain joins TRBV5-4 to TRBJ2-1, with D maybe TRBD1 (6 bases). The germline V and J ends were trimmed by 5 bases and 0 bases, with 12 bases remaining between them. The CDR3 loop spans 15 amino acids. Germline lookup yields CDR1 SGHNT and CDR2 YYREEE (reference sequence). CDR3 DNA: TGTGCCAGCAGGAATACAGGGAGCTCCTACAATGAGCAGTTCTTC. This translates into CASRNTGSSYNEQFF.